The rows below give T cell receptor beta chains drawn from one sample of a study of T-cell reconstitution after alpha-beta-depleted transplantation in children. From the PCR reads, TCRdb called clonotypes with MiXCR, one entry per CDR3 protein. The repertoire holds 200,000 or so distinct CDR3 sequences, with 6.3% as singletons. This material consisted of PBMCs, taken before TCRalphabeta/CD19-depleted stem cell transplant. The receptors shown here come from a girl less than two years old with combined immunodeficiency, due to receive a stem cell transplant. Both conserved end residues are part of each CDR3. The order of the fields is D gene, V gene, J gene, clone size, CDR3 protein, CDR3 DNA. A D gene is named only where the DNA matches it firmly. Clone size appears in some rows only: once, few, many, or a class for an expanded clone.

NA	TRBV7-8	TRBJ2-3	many	CASNYLGDTQYF	TGTGCCAGCAACTACCTCGGGGATACGCAGTATTTT
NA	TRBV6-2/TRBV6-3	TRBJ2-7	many	CASSSYRAVYEQYF	TGTGCCAGCAGTTCCTACAGAGCCGTCTACGAGCAGTACTTC
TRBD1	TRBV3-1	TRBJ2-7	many	CASSHGGTGGYEQYF	TGTGCCAGCAGCCACGGCGGGACAGGGGGGTACGAGCAGTACTTC
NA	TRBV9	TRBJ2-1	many	CASSANNEQFF	TGTGCCAGCAGCGCCAACAATGAGCAGTTCTTC
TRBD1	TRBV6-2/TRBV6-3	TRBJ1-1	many	CASSRKRQGLVEAFF	TGTGCCAGCAGCAGAAAACGACAGGGACTGGTTGAAGCTTTCTTT
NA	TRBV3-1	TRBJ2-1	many	CASSQVASYNEQFF	TGTGCCAGCAGCCAAGTGGCTAGCTACAATGAGCAGTTCTTC
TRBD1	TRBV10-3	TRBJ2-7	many	CAISESRDSPYEQYF	TGTGCCATCAGTGAGTCCCGGGACAGTCCCTACGAGCAGTACTTC
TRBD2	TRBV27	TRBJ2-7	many	CASSLIAGGPAYEQYF	TGTGCCAGCAGTTTAATAGCGGGAGGGCCGGCCTACGAGCAGTACTTC
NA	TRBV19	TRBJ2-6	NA	CASSIGAGPYSGANVLTF	TGTGCCAGTAGTATAGGTGCCGGACCGTACTCTGGGGCCAACGTCCTGACTTTC
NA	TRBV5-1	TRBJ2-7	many	CASRSTWQIQSYEQYF	TGCGCCAGCAGGTCAACATGGCAGATCCAGTCCTACGAGCAGTACTTC
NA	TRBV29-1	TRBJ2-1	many	CSVEGWDSYNEQFF	TGCAGCGTTGAAGGGTGGGACTCCTACAATGAGCAGTTCTTC
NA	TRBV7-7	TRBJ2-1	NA	CASSLAGLAFYNEQFF	TGTGCCAGCAGCTTAGCGGGCCTAGCGTTCTACAATGAGCAGTTCTTC
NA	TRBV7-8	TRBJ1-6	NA	CASSLARDSPLHF	TGTGCCAGCAGCTTAGCCCGGGATTCACCCCTCCACTTT
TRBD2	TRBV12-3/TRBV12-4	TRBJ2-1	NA	CASIGLAGVNMNEQFF	TGTGCCAGCATAGGACTAGCGGGAGTAAATATGAATGAGCAGTTCTTC
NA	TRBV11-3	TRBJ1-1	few	CASSSDGQGELKAFF	TGTGCCAGCAGCTCGGATGGGCAGGGTGAGCTTAAAGCTTTCTTT
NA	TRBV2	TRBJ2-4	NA	CASSEGRVKNIQYF	TGTGCCAGCAGTGAAGGACGGGTCAAAAACATTCAGTACTTC
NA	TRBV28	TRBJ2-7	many	CASSSAVIETGPYEQYF	TGTGCCAGCAGTTCCGCGGTCATTGAGACAGGTCCCTACGAGCAGTACTTC
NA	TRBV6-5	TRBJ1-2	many	CASSYGEWGYGYTF	TGTGCCAGCAGTTACGGGGAGTGGGGCTATGGCTACACCTTC
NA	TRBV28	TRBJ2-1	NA	CASSTQRLQIRSYNEQFF	TGTGCCAGCAGCACCCAACGACTCCAGATTCGCTCCTACAATGAGCAGTTCTTC
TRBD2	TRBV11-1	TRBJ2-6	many	CASSTINLAGGSGANVLTF	TGTGCCAGCAGCACGATAAACCTAGCGGGGGGCTCTGGGGCCAACGTCCTGACTTTC
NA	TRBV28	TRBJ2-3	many	CASSLTGEVDTQYF	TGTGCCAGCAGTTTGACGGGAGAGGTGGATACGCAGTATTTT
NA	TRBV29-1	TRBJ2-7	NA	CSVEGSADREQYF	TGCAGCGTTGAGGGTAGCGCCGACCGCGAGCAGTACTTC
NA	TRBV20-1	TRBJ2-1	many	CSARDGKRHYNEQFF	TGCAGTGCTAGAGATGGGAAACGCCATTACAATGAGCAGTTCTTC
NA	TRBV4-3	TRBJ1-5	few	CASSQDPSYQPQHF	TGCGCCAGCAGCCAAGATCCCTCATATCAGCCCCAGCATTTT
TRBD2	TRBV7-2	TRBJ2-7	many	CASSPWTSGAYEQYF	TGTGCCAGCAGTCCCTGGACTAGCGGGGCCTACGAGCAGTACTTC
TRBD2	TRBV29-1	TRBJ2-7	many	CSVEQVAGNYEQYF	TGCAGCGTTGAGCAGGTAGCGGGGAACTACGAGCAGTACTTC
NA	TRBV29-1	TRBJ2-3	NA	CSAYPGATDTQYF	TGCAGCGCCTACCCGGGGGCAACAGATACGCAGTATTTT
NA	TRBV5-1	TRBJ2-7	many	CASSFGISYEQYF	TGCGCCAGCAGCTTCGGGATCTCCTACGAGCAGTACTTC
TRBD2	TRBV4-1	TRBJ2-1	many	CASSQGLAGRGNEQFF	TGCGCCAGCAGCCAAGGGCTAGCGGGGAGAGGGAATGAGCAGTTCTTC
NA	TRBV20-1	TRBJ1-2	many	CSASLWDTLDGYTF	TGCAGTGCTAGCTTGTGGGATACCCTAGATGGCTACACCTTC
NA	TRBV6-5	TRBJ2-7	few	CASSSNPGTHIGGYEQYF	TGTGCCAGCAGTTCCAATCCCGGGACCCACATTGGGGGCTACGAGCAGTACTTC
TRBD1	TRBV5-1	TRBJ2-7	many	CASSLVGQGANEQYF	TGCGCCAGCAGCTTGGTGGGACAGGGGGCTAACGAGCAGTACTTC
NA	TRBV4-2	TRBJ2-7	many	CASSQEGKTGFYEQYF	TGTGCCAGCAGCCAAGAAGGGAAAACGGGGTTCTACGAGCAGTACTTC
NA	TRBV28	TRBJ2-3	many	CASSLPHPTDTQYF	TGTGCCAGCAGTTTGCCCCACCCGACAGATACGCAGTATTTT
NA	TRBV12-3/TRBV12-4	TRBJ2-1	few	CASSLRSLRGGSYNEQFF	TGTGCCAGCAGTTTACGCTCTTTGAGGGGGGGCTCCTACAATGAGCAGTTCTTC
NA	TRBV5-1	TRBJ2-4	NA	CASSPTPTRQKGEPLAKNIQYF	TGCGCCAGCAGCCCCACGCCGACCCGGCAGAAGGGGGAACCTCTAGCCAAAAACATTCAGTACTTC
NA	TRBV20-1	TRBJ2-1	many	CSATHTPLYNEQFF	TGCAGTGCTACCCACACCCCGCTCTACAATGAGCAGTTCTTC
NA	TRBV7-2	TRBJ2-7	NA	CASSYPGYEQYF	TGTGCCAGCAGCTACCCCGGGTACGAGCAGTACTTC